This T cell receptor beta chain was obtained from a study of OX40 agonist ivuxolimab in advanced cancers. Looking at the study overall: An agonistic anti-OX40 (CD134) antibody, ivuxolimab, was used to treat the patients.

Germline lookup yields CDR1 SGHTA and CDR2 FQGNSA. V lost 5 bases to trimming and J lost 3 bases, with 17 bases between them. The CDR3 loop spans 15 amino acids. TCRdb's table, derived via immunoSEQ multiplex PCR, lists solely in-frame clones and lacks some. The sample records roughly 79,000 clones, roughly nine tenths being singletons. This TCR was sampled from an adult with an advanced solid tumor such as melanoma, head and neck, liver or kidney cancer. The rearrangement links TRBV7-2 to TRBJ2-7, with D possibly matching TRBD2 (6 bases). The material sequenced was CD4+ or CD8+ T cells sorted from blood, taken in a trial of the OX40 agonist ivuxolimab. The CDR3 loop reads CASSLTGTALYEQYF. The CDR3 DNA reads TGTGCCAGCAGCCTCACCGGGACTGCACTCTACGAGCAGTACTTC.